The 14 T cell receptor beta chains presented below share a single source sample, sequenced in a study of neurological immune-mediated disorders. A single record per CDR3 protein comes from TCRdb applying MiXCR to the 5' RACE reads. The data contain 35,000 to 45,000 distinct CDR3 sequences, roughly 10% of them singletons. The specimen was CD4+ T cells from blood. Receptor source: a woman aged 25-40 years with HTLV-1-associated myelopathy (HAM/TSP).

Ten or more counts support this clonotype. V gene TRBV5-6 combines with J gene TRBJ2-7, with unresolved D. The germline V gene has CDR1 SGHDT and CDR2 YYEEEE. Trimming removed 2 bases at V and 3 bases at J, with 9 bases between. The CDR3 contains 13 residues. The CDR3 sequence is CASSFRPSYEQYF. The CDR3, as DNA: TGTGCCAGCAGCTTCCGGCCGAGCTACGAGCAGTACTTC.

This clonotype was counted ten times or more. V gene TRBV30 combines with J gene TRBJ2-6, with D tentatively TRBD1 or TRBD2 (5 bases each). CDR1 is GTSNPN and CDR2 is SVGIG in the germline V gene (reference sequence). Trimming took 6 bases from V and 3 from J, leaving 18 bases between them. The CDR3 consists of 16 residues. The CDR3: CACGVAGSGGANVLTF. The CDR3 DNA sequence: TGTGCCTGTGGCGTCGCAGGGAGTGGTGGGGCCAACGTCCTGACTTTC.

This clonotype was seen repeatedly, ten times or more. The CDR3 sequence is CSVLDRGSQIANIQYF. The CDR3 DNA sequence: TGCAGTGTTCTAGATCGTGGCAGCCAAATAGCAAACATTCAGTACTTC. The chain is built from TRBV20-1 and TRBJ2-4; no firm D call. Germline V gene lookup returns CDR1 DFQATT and CDR2 SNEGSKA (reference sequence). This CDR3 has 16 amino acids. V lost 7 bases and J 6 bases, leaving 25 bases between the germline ends.

This clonotype was seen ten or more times. The chain employs TRBV6-2 or TRBV6-3 and TRBJ1-2; 7 bases map to TRBD1. V was clipped by 8 bases and J by 8 bases; unmatched bases: 20. The CDR3 is 16 amino acids. Germline CDR1 and CDR2: MNHEY and SVGEGT. The CDR3 sequence: CASLFGTAGRTFGYTF. For the CDR3, the DNA is TGTGCCAGCTTATTCGGGACAGCGGGTCGGACTTTCGGCTACACCTTC.

This clonotype has a handful of counts. The chain combines TRBV6-2 or TRBV6-3 with TRBJ1-5; 12 bases fit TRBD1. V shed 0 bases and J 6 bases; nucleotides not matched to a gene: 6. The CDR3 consists of 17 residues. Per the germline V gene, CDR1 is MNHEY and CDR2 is SVGEGT. CDR3 DNA sequence: TGTGCCAGCAGTTACTCGGGGGACAGGGGGCGCCGTCAGCCCCAGCATTTT. Residues: CASSYSGDRGRRQPQHF.

At least ten counts were recorded for this clonotype. This chain uses TRBV7-9 with TRBJ1-3, with a possible D match to TRBD1 (5 bases). The CDR3 covers 18 residues. CDR1 and CDR2 from the germline V gene are SEHNR and FQNEAQ (reference sequence). V was pared by 1 base and J by 2 bases, with 18 bases between. The CDR3 nucleotides are TGTGCCAGCAGCTTAGACGCTCCGGTGAGGGGCGCTGGAAACACCATATATTTT. It yields the protein CASSLDAPVRGAGNTIYF.

This clonotype was counted at least ten times. J is TRBJ2-1 and V is TRBV6-2 or TRBV6-3, with 12 bases fitting TRBD2. The CDR3 is 17 residues long. Trimming cost V 0 bases and J 3 bases; bases outside gene matches: 3. CDR1 is MNHEY, CDR2 SVGEGT, per germline. The CDR3 DNA follows: TGTGCCAGCAGTTACTCTCTAGCGGGGGGGAGCTACAATGAGCAGTTCTTC. Its protein product is CASSYSLAGGSYNEQFF.

This clonotype was counted many times. The chain has TRBV20-1 and TRBJ1-3; TRBD1 is a possible D gene (5 bases). CDR3 size: 18 residues. V was clipped by 2 bases and J by 1 base, with 21 bases between them. Germline assignment: CDR1 DFQATT and CDR2 SNEGSKA (reference sequence). The CDR3 spells CSARSKRRGTGSGNTIYF. The DNA for the CDR3 is TGCAGTGCTAGATCAAAAAGGCGGGGGACGGGTTCTGGAAACACCATATATTTT.

The chain recombines TRBV12-3 or TRBV12-4 with TRBJ2-4; TRBD1 matches at 8 bases. The CDR3 contains 15 residues. Unmatched junction bases numbered 5, after V lost 5 bases and J lost 2 bases. The CDR3 loop is CASSLRTGPKNIQYF. The CDR3 coding sequence is TGTGCCAGCAGTCTTCGGACAGGGCCCAAAAACATTCAGTACTTC.

This clonotype was seen many times. The rearrangement joins TRBV7-9 to TRBJ1-5; 8 nucleotides align to TRBD1. With 5 bases clipped from V and 3 bases from J, the junction kept 6 bases outside the gene matches. This CDR3 is 15 amino acids long. Germline CDR1 is SEHNR and CDR2 is FQNEAQ (reference sequence). CDR3 coding DNA: TGTGCCAGCAGCCCCACAGGGGGGATCAATCAGCCCCAGCATTTT. Its protein is CASSPTGGINQPQHF.

This clonotype has ten or more counts. The V call is TRBV5-1, the J call TRBJ1-3; possible D gene TRBD1, 6 bases. This CDR3 is built from 15 residues. Germline CDR1 reads SGHRS; CDR2 reads YFSETQ. The V end lost 4 bases, the J end lost 2 bases, and 13 bases lay between the germline ends. CDR3 sequence (DNA): TGCGCCAGCAGCCTTACAGGGCCGGCTGGAAACACCATATATTTT. It encodes CASSLTGPAGNTIYF.

In this sample, this clonotype turned up many times. The chain combines TRBV6-5 with TRBJ1-6, with no clear D. This CDR3 has 14 residues. Trimming removed 0 bases at V and 12 bases at J, with 12 bases between. Per the germline V gene, CDR1 is MNHEY and CDR2 is SVGAGI. CDR3 region: CASSYSLRRGPLHF. CDR3 bases: TGTGCCAGCAGTTACTCGCTTCGGCGGGGACCCCTCCACTTT.

This clonotype has ten or more counts. The chain couples TRBV20-1 to TRBJ1-5; 8 bases align to TRBD1. Germline values: CDR1 DFQATT, CDR2 SNEGSKA (reference sequence). V lost 4 bases and J lost 7; bases outside the gene matches: 6. The CDR3 spans 13 residues. The CDR3 spells CSAIGQGHQPQHF. DNA for the CDR3: TGCAGTGCTATCGGACAGGGTCACCAGCCCCAGCATTTT.

Many counts were recorded for this clonotype. The rearrangement uses TRBV18 and TRBJ1-1; D uncertain. Germline V gene data show CDR1 as KGHSH and CDR2 as LQKENI. Trimming took off 1 base at V and 1 base at J, with 7 bases between the two ends. The CDR3 has 14 residues. The CDR3: CASSPLAGNTEAFF. The CDR3 nucleotides are TGTGCCAGCTCACCACTCGCAGGGAACACTGAAGCTTTCTTT.